The rows below give T cell receptor beta chains drawn from one sample of a study of blood T cell repertoires in COVID-19. Assay: immunoSEQ multiplex PCR; the TCRdb copy retains only in-frame clones and omits some. The repertoire has 90,000 to 150,000 clones, about 80% of them found once; the top ten carry approximately 4.2%. What was sequenced was peripheral blood. These receptors came from an elderly woman with acute or convalescent COVID-19. Each CDR3 is given with its conserved first and last residue. D genes are given only for firm matches. Rows may omit the clone size; those that give it use once, few, many or a size class.

V	length	J	size	D	CDR3	DNA
TRBV5-8	17	TRBJ2-7	NA	TRBD2	CASSLELAGGVSYEQYF	TGTGCCAGCAGCTTGGAACTAGCGGGAGGGGTCTCCTACGAGCAGTACTTC
TRBV6-5	14	TRBJ2-1	NA	TRBD2	CASSLRGLGNEQFF	TGTGCCAGCAGTCTCAGGGGACTAGGGAATGAGCAGTTCTTC
TRBV4-3	16	TRBJ2-3	NA	NA	CASSPMTGLSADTQYF	TGCGCCAGCAGCCCGATGACAGGTCTTTCGGCAGATACGCAGTATTTT
TRBV15	15	TRBJ2-7	NA	NA	CATSPRLGSDYEQYF	TGTGCCACCAGCCCCAGATTAGGGAGTGACTACGAGCAGTACTTC
TRBV5-6	16	TRBJ2-2	NA	TRBD1	CASSLSPGQRTGELFF	TGTGCCAGCAGCTTGAGTCCGGGACAGAGAACCGGGGAGCTGTTTTTT
TRBV9	16	TRBJ2-3	NA	TRBD2	CASSVAGLAGTDTQYF	TGTGCCAGCAGCGTAGCTGGGCTAGCGGGCACAGATACGCAGTATTTT
TRBV30	12	TRBJ1-1	NA	NA	CAWNRVNTEAFF	TGTGCCTGGAACAGGGTGAACACTGAAGCTTTCTTT
TRBV18	13	TRBJ1-1	NA	NA	CASSLDRQGEAFF	TGTGCCAGCTCCCTCGACAGGCAGGGTGAAGCTTTCTTT
TRBV18	14	TRBJ1-5	NA	NA	CASSPDGINQPQHF	TGTGCCAGCTCTCCGGACGGGATCAATCAGCCCCAGCATTTT
TRBV7-2	14	TRBJ2-3	NA	NA	CASSLSGHTDTQYF	TGTGCCAGCAGCTTAAGCGGGCACACAGATACGCAGTATTTT
TRBV14	16	TRBJ2-1	NA	TRBD2	CASSPRTGLAGGEQFF	TGTGCCAGCAGCCCGAGGACGGGACTAGCGGGAGGTGAGCAGTTCTTC
TRBV27	17	TRBJ2-5	NA	NA	CASSLYPGGGVTETQYF	TGTGCCAGCAGTTTATACCCCGGAGGAGGGGTGACAGAGACCCAGTACTTC
TRBV19	15	TRBJ1-5	NA	NA	CASSGGTHSNQPQHF	TGTGCCAGTAGTGGAGGAACACATAGCAATCAGCCCCAGCATTTT
TRBV5-6	14	TRBJ1-5	NA	TRBD1	CASSLGTGLRPQHF	TGTGCCAGCAGCTTAGGGACAGGCCTTCGGCCCCAGCATTTT
TRBV7-6	15	TRBJ2-1	NA	TRBD2	CASSQLAGSYNEQFF	TGTGCCAGCAGCCAACTAGCGGGCTCCTACAATGAGCAGTTCTTC
TRBV4-1	16	TRBJ2-5	once	TRBD1	CASSQDIQGWQETQYF	TGCGCCAGCAGCCAAGATATACAGGGGTGGCAAGAGACCCAGTACTTC
TRBV4-3	17	TRBJ2-3	once	TRBD2	CASSQDRGEGLLSTQYF	TGCGCCAGCAGCCAAGATCGGGGGGAGGGCCTACTAAGTACGCAGTATTTT
TRBV28	19	TRBJ1-5	NA	NA	CASSLSEGWGGPSNQPQHF	TGTGCCAGCAGTTTGTCGGAAGGGTGGGGAGGGCCCTCCAATCAGCCCCAGCATTTT
TRBV30	17	TRBJ1-5	NA	TRBD1	CAWRAGTGADSNQPQHF	TGTGCCTGGAGAGCAGGGACAGGGGCCGATAGCAATCAGCCCCAGCATTTT
TRBV3-1/TRBV3-2	17	TRBJ2-2	NA	TRBD2	CASSQGTSAGDGGELFF	TGTGCCAGCAGCCAAGGGACGTCGGCGGGGGATGGCGGGGAGCTGTTTTTT
TRBV12-5	14	TRBJ2-1	NA	NA	CASGLGTRHNEQFF	TGTGCTAGTGGTTTGGGGACACGTCACAATGAGCAGTTCTTC
TRBV29-1	13	TRBJ2-1	NA	NA	CSFAGDKYNEQFF	TGCAGCTTTGCAGGCGACAAATACAATGAGCAGTTCTTC
TRBV24-1	16	TRBJ1-5	NA	TRBD1	CATSVQDRTLDQPQHF	TGTGCCACCAGTGTCCAGGACAGGACGCTCGATCAGCCCCAGCATTTT
TRBV14	12	TRBJ2-1	NA	NA	CASSRTVFEQFF	TGTGCCAGCAGCCGAACAGTGTTTGAGCAGTTCTTC
TRBV14	12	TRBJ2-1	NA	TRBD2	CASGLAGPEQFF	TGTGCCTCGGGACTAGCGGGACCTGAGCAGTTCTTC
TRBV12-3/TRBV12-4	12	TRBJ1-3	few	NA	CASSSLGNTIYF	TGTGCCAGCAGTTCATTGGGAAACACCATATATTTT
TRBV29-1	14	TRBJ1-1	NA	NA	CSVVRTVMNTEAFF	TGCAGCGTTGTCCGGACAGTCATGAACACTGAAGCTTTCTTT
TRBV6-5	14	TRBJ1-5	NA	TRBD1	CASSRDRLNQPQHF	TGTGCCAGCAGCCGGGACAGACTAAATCAGCCCCAGCATTTT
TRBV9	16	TRBJ2-3	NA	TRBD2	CASSAGVPGGEDTQYF	TGTGCCAGCAGCGCGGGTGTCCCTGGGGGGGAAGATACGCAGTATTTT
TRBV6-6	14	TRBJ2-7	NA	TRBD2	CASRPGGWPYEQYF	TGTGCCAGCAGACCCGGGGGGTGGCCCTACGAGCAGTACTTC
TRBV18	15	TRBJ1-4	NA	NA	CASSPFGTTNEKLFF	TGTGCCAGCTCACCATTCGGGACAACTAATGAAAAACTGTTTTTT
TRBV5-1	15	TRBJ2-1	NA	TRBD1	CASSLAGTGVNEQFF	TGCGCCAGCAGCTTGGCCGGGACAGGGGTGAATGAGCAGTTCTTC
TRBV4-1	15	TRBJ2-7	few	TRBD2	CASSPRTSVSYEQYF	TGCGCCAGCAGCCCCCGGACTAGCGTCTCCTACGAGCAGTACTTC
TRBV10-3	14	TRBJ2-3	NA	TRBD2	CAISEGTTTDTQYF	TGTGCCATCAGTGAGGGGACTACCACAGATACGCAGTATTTT
TRBV5-4	14	TRBJ1-1	NA	NA	CASSTGGEGTEAFF	TGTGCCAGCAGCACCGGGGGGGAGGGCACTGAAGCTTTCTTT
TRBV6-2/TRBV6-3	17	TRBJ2-5	NA	TRBD2	CASSGRTSGGYQETQYF	TGTGCCAGCAGTGGACGGACTAGCGGGGGGTACCAAGAGACCCAGTACTTC
TRBV11-3	15	TRBJ2-5	NA	NA	CASSLGGRGWETQYF	TGTGCCAGCAGCTTAGGAGGCAGGGGTTGGGAGACCCAGTACTTC
TRBV29-1	14	TRBJ1-5	NA	NA	CSVKVGGGFQPQHF	TGCAGCGTGAAGGTGGGGGGGGGCTTTCAGCCCCAGCATTTT
TRBV7-3	14	TRBJ1-2	NA	NA	CASSPTPGNYGYTF	TGTGCCAGCAGCCCTACCCCAGGGAACTATGGCTACACCTTC
TRBV3-1/TRBV3-2	13	TRBJ2-5	NA	NA	CASSVSSPETQYF	TGTGCCAGCAGCGTCTCCTCCCCAGAGACCCAGTACTTC
TRBV14	19	TRBJ1-5	once	TRBD1	CASSQDSDRSPHSHQPQHF	TGTGCCAGCAGCCAAGACTCGGACAGGAGCCCCCATTCCCATCAGCCCCAGCATTTT
TRBV4-3	15	TRBJ1-6	NA	TRBD1	CASSQRTGREIPLHF	TGCGCCAGCAGCCAGAGGACAGGGCGTGAAATACCCCTCCACTTT
TRBV28	14	TRBJ2-7	NA	TRBD1	CASDDSTGLHEQYF	TGTGCCAGCGACGACTCGACAGGGCTCCACGAGCAGTACTTC
TRBV7-2	14	TRBJ2-7	once	NA	CASSLGGQAYEQYF	TGTGCCAGCAGCTTAGGGGGACAAGCCTACGAGCAGTACTTC
TRBV12-3/TRBV12-4	13	TRBJ2-7	NA	TRBD1	CASTLAHRGEQYF	TGTGCCAGCACCCTTGCCCACAGGGGCGAGCAGTACTTC
TRBV27	14	TRBJ1-2	NA	TRBD1	CASGPPGQGVGYTF	TGTGCCAGCGGCCCCCCGGGACAGGGGGTTGGCTACACCTTC
TRBV6-4	14	TRBJ2-1	NA	NA	CASSESPLGDEQFF	TGTGCCAGCAGTGAGTCCCCACTTGGAGATGAGCAGTTCTTC
TRBV2	13	TRBJ2-1	NA	TRBD1	CASQRLGQDEQFF	TGTGCCAGCCAACGCCTGGGACAGGATGAGCAGTTCTTC
TRBV4-1	15	TRBJ2-7	many	TRBD1	CASSEHGTVTYEQYF	TGCGCCAGCAGCGAACACGGGACAGTAACCTACGAGCAGTACTTC
TRBV6-5	14	TRBJ2-1	NA	NA	CASSYAGSYNEQFF	TGTGCCAGCAGTTACGCCGGGTCCTACAATGAGCAGTTCTTC
TRBV5-5	14	TRBJ2-3	NA	NA	CASSLLRGTDTQYF	TGTGCCAGCAGCTTGCTCAGGGGTACGGATACGCAGTATTTT
TRBV18	14	TRBJ2-3	once	TRBD2	CASSPSGGPDTQYF	TGTGCCAGCTCACCATCGGGAGGGCCCGATACGCAGTATTTT
TRBV28	15	TRBJ2-1	NA	NA	CASTPSSISYNEQFF	TGTGCCAGCACACCCTCATCTATATCCTACAATGAGCAGTTCTTC
TRBV29-1	11	TRBJ2-1	NA	NA	CSLRRQDEQFF	TGCAGCCTACGAAGGCAGGATGAGCAGTTCTTC
TRBV4-2	16	TRBJ1-2	NA	NA	CASSQAGPGGTYGYTF	TGTGCCAGCAGCCAAGCCGGGCCAGGCGGGACCTATGGCTACACCTTC